The present T cell receptor (beta chain) was sequenced within a study of post-analysis software for immune sequencing data. Overall study findings and caveats: Controls showed lower frequencies than patients for 4 or 5 TRBV segments, and TRBV5-6, TRBV5-1 and TRBV20-1 were among these.

Per the germline V gene, CDR1 is SGHTA and CDR2 is FQGNSA. The J segment lost 6 bases and the V segment lost 0 bases, leaving 5 bases of the junction unmatched. This CDR3 spans 15 amino acids. A note on this clonotype: What it binds is unknown.

Unique molecular identifiers featured in each of the TCR beta cDNA libraries. From the PCR reads, TCRdb called clonotypes with MiXCR, one entry per CDR3 protein. Of a few hundred thousand distinct CDR3 sequences in the sample, 36% were seen once. The origin of this receptor is a girl aged 5 to 17 with multiple sclerosis. The chain employs TRBV7-2 and TRBJ1-5; 7 bases map to TRBD1. Sample: blood. The CDR3 sequence: CASSLATGESQPQHF. The DNA of the CDR3 is TGTGCCAGCAGCTTAGCCACAGGGGAGTCTCAGCCCCAGCATTTT.